This T cell receptor (beta chain) was profiled in a study of cytomegalovirus exposure and HLA in healthy donors. At the level of the study: Out of 170 million or so T cells, an earlier analysis found around 110 million unique TCR beta sequences in total. When 398 donors were genotyped, over 80% of them were found to fall in the Caucasian-associated ancestry cluster. Overall study results and limits: Analyses of presence and absence presupposed an approximately uniform sequencing depth across donors. TRBV6-2, TRBV6-3 and some other V segments were unresolvable in 87-base-pair reads.

This CDR3 is 16 amino acids long. About this clone itself: Its antigen is unidentified.

Amplification used 60 Vbeta primers and 13 Jbeta primers. The protocol was immunoSEQ multiplex PCR, while the TCRdb copy is restricted to in-frame clones and leaves out a portion. This sample has approximately 220,000 clones, with under 80% found just once. The chain employs TRBV21-1 and TRBJ2-5; the table's D call, TRBD2, was not checked against the DNA. TRBV21-1 is a recognized pseudogene. What was sequenced was PBMCs. The sequence came from a woman in her thirties in good health and CMV-seronegative. The CDR3 here is CASSKGLAEMQETQYF. The CDR3 nucleotides read TGTGCCAGCAGCAAAGGACTAGCGGAGATGCAAGAGACCCAGTACTTC.